The source of this TCR beta chain is a study of shared clonotypes between healthy human individuals. The study, taken as a whole, reports: The study generally estimated greater richness for naive than memory subsets.

Notes on this clone: Its antigen is not known.

Germline trimming cut 5 bases from V and 5 bases from J; bases unmatched to any gene: 12. Germline V gene data show CDR1 as MDHEN and CDR2 as SYDVKM. This CDR3 is 16 amino acids long. Per the study methods: Junction-only sequences without quality scores came from ImmunoSEQ, so filtering differed. Data came from immunoSEQ multiplex PCR; TCRdb stores just in-frame clones and leaves some out. V, J and clone size derive from that table, while D and trimming were established from the DNA sequence. The sample has roughly 1,500,000 clones, around 98% seen once. The specimen sequenced was naive CD4+ T cells sorted from blood. Subset of the sample: CD45RA+ positively selected. The clonotype was recovered from a man between 25 and 39 years old in good health. The genes are TRBV28 and TRBJ2-7, with 10 bases identical to TRBD1. DNA for the CDR3: TGTGCCAGCAGTCTCGGTCGGGACAGGGGTTTAGACGAGCAGTACTTC. Amino acids: CASSLGRDRGLDEQYF.